The next 3 T cell receptor beta chains were all read from a single sample in a study of neurological immune-mediated disorders. TCRdb independently ran MiXCR on the 5' RACE reads; one entry per CDR3 protein. Of about 88,000 distinct CDR3 sequences detected, roughly 4% appear once; the ten largest clones hold around 6%. Material: PBMCs. These receptor sequences come from a woman aged 18-30 years with multiple sclerosis.

This clonotype was observed many times. The chain carries TRBV20-1 and TRBJ1-2; tentatively, D is TRBD1 (6 bases). V was trimmed by 3 bases and J by 4 bases, leaving 9 bases between them. This CDR3 comprises 12 residues. The germline gives CDR1 DFQATT, CDR2 SNEGSKA (reference sequence). As DNA, the CDR3 is TGCAGTGCTAGTGGGGGCTTCTATGGCTACACCTTC. Amino acids: CSASGGFYGYTF.

This clonotype was counted many times. The chain recombines TRBV9 with TRBJ2-2; D is uncertain. V dropped 0 bases and J dropped 3 bases, with 3 bases sitting between them. The V gene's germline CDR1 is SGDLS and CDR2 YYNGEE. The CDR3 sequence is 13 residues long. The CDR3 region has the DNA TGTGCCAGCAGCGTAGACGACACCGGGGAGCTGTTTTTT. Protein: CASSVDDTGELFF.

This clonotype was detected many times. The chain employs TRBV6-4 and TRBJ1-2; maybe TRBD1 (6 bases). V shed 6 bases and J shed 8 bases, with 19 bases lying between them. The V gene's germline CDR1 is MRHNA and CDR2 SNTAGT. The CDR3 contains 14 residues. The CDR3 coding sequence is TGTGCCAGCAGCTCCCTTGGGGGGGGCCGAGGCTACACCTTC. Its translation is CASSSLGGGRGYTF.